This paragraph reports one T cell receptor (beta chain). Its antigen is unknown. There are no base qualities to consult, and no much larger clone falls within one base. This entry comes from a study of T cell responses to AZD1222 COVID-19 vaccine (dated by TCRdb to about 2021). About the full investigation: A total of about 230 trial participants underwent TCR sequencing, of whom some 210 received two doses of AZD1222 and some 25 received two doses of the MenACWY control vaccine. Enrollment into the trials was organized by age into subgroups of 18-55, 56-69 and 70-plus years, and those subgroups contained approximately 160, 26 and 62 TCR-sequenced participants, respectively. The full study reports these points: Epitopes outside the regions mutated in the B.1.351 and B.1.1.7 variants were reportedly recognized by nearly half of the unique spike-specific TCRs. The 56-69-year group was small, and its depth increase did not reach significance, likely because of low power. Because no day 14 peak-response samples were available, the repertoires could be characterized only after the peak T cell response. After two AZD1222 doses, both the breadth and the depth of spike-specific TCRs were significantly higher than at day 0 and than in MenACWY recipients. Conclusions about previously exposed vaccinees are limited, since just 6 or 7 AZD1222 recipients were seropositive for SARS-CoV-2 at baseline. Most participants were white British and females outnumbered males, and the authors suggested that clonal diversity may have been underestimated. CD4 TCRs associated with the vaccine covered the entire spike protein, and the dominant responses were in regions 160-218 and 743-854.

The time point label of this sample denotes: about 28 days (+/-7) after the second vaccine dose. The label giving this sample's treatment or condition can be read as: meningococcal conjugate vaccine given as trial control. Vaccinee samples came from UK trials COV001 and COV002, including a single-blind randomized controlled phase 2/3 trial of AZD1222 (ChAdOx1 nCoV-19) in healthy adults. For TCRbeta chain sequencing, PBMC samples from trial participants were taken at day 0 and at day 28 after the second dose. The CDR3 regions of human TCRbeta chains were analyzed by immunosequencing. Per the source publication's procedure: Repertoire TCRs were checked for matches against a reference library of SARS-CoV-2-specific TCRs that had been generated using the MIRA antigen-specificity platform. Breadth was defined as the fraction of unique TCRs that were SARS-CoV-2-associated. Depth was defined as the fraction of total T cells that were SARS-CoV-2-associated. Using the MIRA data, each spike-specific TCR was assigned both to the spike region to which the TCR was reactive and to a CD4 or CD8 class. Log10-transformed breadth and depth values were compared by one-way ANOVA with Sidak's multiple comparisons tests. What TCRdb holds here is the immuneACCESS table cut down to in-frame rearrangements. Part of the clones is not present; checked against another copy, under half of the missing clones reflect an unresolved V gene, and the others are unexplained. Clonal size and the V and J genes are those of that table, whereas D and trimming came from the DNA. The sample table shows about 180,000 clones, and 80% to 90% are seen once. Jointly, the top ten make up more than 4% of the sample.

The receptor was isolated from an adult who received the MenACWY meningococcal vaccine as a control. The source was peripheral blood, collected 28 days after the second dose of the MenACWY control vaccine.

The DNA sequence is as follows: TGTGCCAGCAGCTTAATGGCCCAGGGCACCGGGGAGCTGTTTTTT. It translates to CASSLMAQGTGELFF. The rearranged chain carries TRBV7-3 and TRBJ2-2, and the D gene may be TRBD1, 5 bases matching. Measured from the cysteine to the phenylalanine, the CDR3 is 15 residues long. The only DNA kept is the CDR3, 45 bases in frame from the first base. In the germline V gene, CDR1 corresponds to SGHTA and CDR2 to FQGTGA. V gives up 1 base and J gives up 4 bases, and the segment between their germline ends measures 10 bases.